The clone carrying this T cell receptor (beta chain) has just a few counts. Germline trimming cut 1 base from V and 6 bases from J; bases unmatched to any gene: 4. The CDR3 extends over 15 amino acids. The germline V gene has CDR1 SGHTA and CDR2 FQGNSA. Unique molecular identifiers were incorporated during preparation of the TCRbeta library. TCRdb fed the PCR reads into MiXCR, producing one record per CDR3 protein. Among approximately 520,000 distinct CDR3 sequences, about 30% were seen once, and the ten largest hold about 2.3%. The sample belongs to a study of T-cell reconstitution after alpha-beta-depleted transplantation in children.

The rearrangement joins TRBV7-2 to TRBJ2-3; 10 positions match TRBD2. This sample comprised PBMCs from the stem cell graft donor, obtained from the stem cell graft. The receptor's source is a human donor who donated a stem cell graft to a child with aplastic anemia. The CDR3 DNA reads TGTGCCAGCAGCTTAGATAGCGGGAGGTTCGATACGCAGTATTTT. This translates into CASSLDSGRFDTQYF.